This T cell receptor (beta chain) was recorded in a study of blood T cell repertoires in COVID-19. About the study: Sources were T cells, B-cell-depleted T cells, or PBMCs; the material itself was cDNA or gDNA.

Clinical history as reported by participants underpinned cohort assignment. Within 2 weeks before study entry, exposed participants met a COVID-19 case. How the authors handled the data: Reference gene primer amplification gave estimated nucleated cell counts. Some clones are missing from TCRdb's copy, which holds only in-frame ones; the method was immunoSEQ multiplex PCR. Clone size and the V and J calls come from that table; the DNA yielded D and trimming. Of fewer than 250,000 clones in the sample, 83% are singletons; the top ten hold approximately 4%. Germline V gene sequence: CDR1 MGHDK, CDR2 SYGVNS. Trimming cost V 10 bases and J 5 bases, with 8 bases left between them. This CDR3 comprises 11 residues.

Sequenced sample: PBMCs or T cells enriched from blood (not recorded which). The sequence was collected from a middle-aged woman who had been exposed to COVID-19. V usage is TRBV25-1 and J usage is TRBJ1-4; D might be TRBD1 (6 bases). The CDR3, as DNA: TGTGCCACAGGGGTAAATGAAAAACTGTTTTTT. Its protein product is CATGVNEKLFF. Full variable domain (rest looked up from reference TRBV25-1 and TRBJ1-4): EADIYQTPRYLVIGTGKKITLECSQTMGHDKMYWYQQDPGMELHLIHYSYGVNSTEKGDLSSESTVSRIRTEHFPLTLESARPSHTSQYLCATGVNEKLFFGSGTQLSVL.